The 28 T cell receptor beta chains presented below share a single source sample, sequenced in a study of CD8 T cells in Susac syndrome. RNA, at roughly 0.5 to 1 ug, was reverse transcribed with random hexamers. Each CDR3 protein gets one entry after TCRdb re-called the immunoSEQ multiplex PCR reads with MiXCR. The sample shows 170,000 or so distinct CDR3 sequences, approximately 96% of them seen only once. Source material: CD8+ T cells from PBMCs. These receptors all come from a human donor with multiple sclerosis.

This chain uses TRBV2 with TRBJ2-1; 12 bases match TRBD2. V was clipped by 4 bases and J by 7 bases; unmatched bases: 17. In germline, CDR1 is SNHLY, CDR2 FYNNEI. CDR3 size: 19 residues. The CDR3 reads CASSAPSGRAEVGGNEQFF. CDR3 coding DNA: TGTGCCAGCAGTGCCCCTAGCGGGAGGGCGGAAGTTGGAGGAAATGAGCAGTTCTTC.

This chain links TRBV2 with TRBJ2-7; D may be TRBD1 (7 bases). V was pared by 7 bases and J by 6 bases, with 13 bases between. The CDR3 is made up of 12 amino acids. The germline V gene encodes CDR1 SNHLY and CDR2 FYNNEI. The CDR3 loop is CASTGQGGEQYF. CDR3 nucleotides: TGTGCCAGCACCGGGCAGGGGGGCGAGCAGTACTTC. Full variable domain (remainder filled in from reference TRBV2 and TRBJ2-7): EPEVTQTPSHQVTQMGQEVILRCVPISNHLYFYWYRQILGQKVEFLVSFYNNEISEKSEIFDDQFSVERPDGSNFTLKIRSTKLEDSAMYFCASTGQGGEQYFGPGTRLTVT.

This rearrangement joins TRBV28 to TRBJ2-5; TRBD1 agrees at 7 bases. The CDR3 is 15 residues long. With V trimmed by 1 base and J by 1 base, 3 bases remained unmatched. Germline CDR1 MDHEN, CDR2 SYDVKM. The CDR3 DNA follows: TGTGCCAGCAGTTTATCCGGGACAGTCCAAGAGACCCAGTACTTC. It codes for CASSLSGTVQETQYF. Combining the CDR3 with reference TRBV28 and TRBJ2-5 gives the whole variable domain DVKVTQSSRYLVKRTGEKVFLECVQDMDHENMFWYRQDPGLGLRLIYFSYDVKMKEKGDIPEGYSVSREKKERFSLILESASTNQTSMYLCASSLSGTVQETQYFGPGTRLLVL.

The CDR3 here is CSVKDREYTGELFF. The CDR3 nucleotides read TGCAGCGTCAAGGACAGGGAGTACACCGGGGAGCTGTTTTTT. The chain links TRBV29-1 to TRBJ2-2; 8 bases match TRBD1. The germline CDR1 and CDR2 sequences are SQVTM and ANQGSEA. V lost 6 bases to trimming and J lost 3 bases; unmatched junction nucleotides: 6. This CDR3 has 14 residues.

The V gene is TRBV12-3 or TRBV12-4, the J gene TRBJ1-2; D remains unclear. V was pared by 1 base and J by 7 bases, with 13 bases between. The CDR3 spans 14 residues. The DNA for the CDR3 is TGTGCCAGCAGTTTAGTTTCAGAGGGAGGTGGCTACACCTTC. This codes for CASSLVSEGGGYTF.

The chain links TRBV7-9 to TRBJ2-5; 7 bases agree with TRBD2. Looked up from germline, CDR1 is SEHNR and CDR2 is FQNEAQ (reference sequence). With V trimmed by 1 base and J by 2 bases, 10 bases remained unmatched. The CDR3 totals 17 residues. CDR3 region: CASSLVVSSGRQETQYF. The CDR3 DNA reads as TGTGCCAGCAGCTTAGTGGTGTCTAGCGGACGACAAGAGACCCAGTACTTC. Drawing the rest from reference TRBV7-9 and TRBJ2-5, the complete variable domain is DTGVSQNPRHKITKRGQNVTFRCDPISEHNRLYWYRQTLGQGPEFLTYFQNEAQLEKSRLLSDRFSAERPKGSFSTLEIQRTEQGDSAMYLCASSLVVSSGRQETQYFGPGTRLLVL.

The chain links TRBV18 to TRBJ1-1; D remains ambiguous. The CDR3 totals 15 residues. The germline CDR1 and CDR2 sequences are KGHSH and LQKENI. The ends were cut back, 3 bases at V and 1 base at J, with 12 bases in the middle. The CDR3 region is CASSPSTGPNTEAFF. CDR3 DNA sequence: TGTGCCAGCTCACCTTCTACCGGGCCGAACACTGAAGCTTTCTTT.

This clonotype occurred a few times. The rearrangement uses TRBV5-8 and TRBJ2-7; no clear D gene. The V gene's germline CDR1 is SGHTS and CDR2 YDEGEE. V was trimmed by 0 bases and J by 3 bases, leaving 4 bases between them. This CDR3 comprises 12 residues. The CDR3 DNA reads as TGTGCCAGCAGCTTGGTCCTCTACGAGCAGTACTTC. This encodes CASSLVLYEQYF.

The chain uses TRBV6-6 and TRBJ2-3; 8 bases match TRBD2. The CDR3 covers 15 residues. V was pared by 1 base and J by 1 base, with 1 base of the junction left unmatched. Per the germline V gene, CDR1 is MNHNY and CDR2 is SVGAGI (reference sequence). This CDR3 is CASSYLAGRTDTQYF. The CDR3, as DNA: TGTGCCAGCAGTTACTTAGCGGGGCGCACAGATACGCAGTATTTT.

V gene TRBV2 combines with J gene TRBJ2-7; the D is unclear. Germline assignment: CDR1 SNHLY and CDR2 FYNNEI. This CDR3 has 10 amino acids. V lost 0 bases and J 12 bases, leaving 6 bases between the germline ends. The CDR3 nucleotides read TGTGCCAGCAGTGAAGCCCTGTTGTACTTC. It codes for CASSEALLYF. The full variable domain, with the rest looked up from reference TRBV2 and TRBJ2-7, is EPEVTQTPSHQVTQMGQEVILRCVPISNHLYFYWYRQILGQKVEFLVSFYNNEISEKSEIFDDQFSVERPDGSNFTLKIRSTKLEDSAMYFCASSEALLYFGPGTRLTVT.

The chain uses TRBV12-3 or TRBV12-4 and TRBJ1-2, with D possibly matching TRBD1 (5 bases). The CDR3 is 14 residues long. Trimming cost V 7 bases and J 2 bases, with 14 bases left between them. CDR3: CASTPDKLNYGYTF. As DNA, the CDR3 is TGTGCCAGCACCCCGGACAAGCTAAACTATGGCTACACCTTC.

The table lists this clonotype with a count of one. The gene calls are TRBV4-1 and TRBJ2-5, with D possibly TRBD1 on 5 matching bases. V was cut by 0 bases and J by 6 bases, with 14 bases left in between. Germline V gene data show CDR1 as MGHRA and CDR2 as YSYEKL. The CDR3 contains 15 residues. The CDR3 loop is CASSQEEDSPQTQYF. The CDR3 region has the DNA TGCGCCAGCAGCCAAGAAGAAGACAGTCCTCAGACCCAGTACTTC.

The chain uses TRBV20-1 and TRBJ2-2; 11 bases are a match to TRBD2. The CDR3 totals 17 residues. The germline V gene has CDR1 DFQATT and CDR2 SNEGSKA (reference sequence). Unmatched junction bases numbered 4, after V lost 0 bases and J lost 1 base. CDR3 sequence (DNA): TGCAGTGCTAGAGATTTCCTAGCGGGAGGGAACACCGGGGAGCTGTTTTTT. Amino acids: CSARDFLAGGNTGELFF.

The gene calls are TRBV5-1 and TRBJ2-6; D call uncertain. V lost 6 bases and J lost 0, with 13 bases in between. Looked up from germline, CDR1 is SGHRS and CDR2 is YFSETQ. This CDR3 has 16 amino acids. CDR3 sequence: CASKFWSSSGANVLTF. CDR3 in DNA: TGCGCCAGCAAATTTTGGTCCAGCTCTGGGGCCAACGTCCTGACTTTC.

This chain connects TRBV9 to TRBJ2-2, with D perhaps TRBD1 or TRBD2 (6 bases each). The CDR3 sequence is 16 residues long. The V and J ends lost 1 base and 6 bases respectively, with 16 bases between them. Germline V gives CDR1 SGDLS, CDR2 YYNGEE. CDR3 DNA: TGTGCCAGCAGCGTAAACGGGGGCGAGATAGCCGGGGAGCTGTTTTTT. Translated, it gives CASSVNGGEIAGELFF.

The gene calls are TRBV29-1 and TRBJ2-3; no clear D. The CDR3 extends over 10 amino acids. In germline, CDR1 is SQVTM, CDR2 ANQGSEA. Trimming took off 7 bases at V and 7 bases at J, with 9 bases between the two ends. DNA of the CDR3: TGCAGCGGGGTCGGGTATACGCAGTATTTT. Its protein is CSGVGYTQYF.

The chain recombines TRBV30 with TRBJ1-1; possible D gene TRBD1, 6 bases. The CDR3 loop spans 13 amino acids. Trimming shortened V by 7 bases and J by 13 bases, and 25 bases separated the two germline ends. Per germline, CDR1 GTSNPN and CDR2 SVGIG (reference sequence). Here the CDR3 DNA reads TGTGCCTCCGATTCGGGGACCCTACTAGGGGGTTTCTTT. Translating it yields CASDSGTLLGGFF. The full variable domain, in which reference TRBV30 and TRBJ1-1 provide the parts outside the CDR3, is SQTIHQWPATLVQPVGSPLSLECTVEGTSNPNLYWYRQAAGRGLQLLFYSVGIGQISSEVPQNLSASRPQDRQFILSSKKLLLSDSGFYLCASDSGTLLGGFFGQGTRLTVV.

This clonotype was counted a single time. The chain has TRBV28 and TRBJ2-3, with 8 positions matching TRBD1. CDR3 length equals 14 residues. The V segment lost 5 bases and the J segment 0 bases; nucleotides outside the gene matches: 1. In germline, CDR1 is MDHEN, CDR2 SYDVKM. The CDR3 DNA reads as TGTGCCAGCAGTAGGGACAGGAGCACAGATACGCAGTATTTT. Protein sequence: CASSRDRSTDTQYF.

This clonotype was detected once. The CDR3: CASSQAFSAQETQYF. The CDR3 coding sequence is TGCGCCAGCAGCCAAGCTTTTTCTGCCCAAGAGACCCAGTACTTC. The rearrangement links TRBV4-1 to TRBJ2-5, with D unresolved. The length of the CDR3 is 15 residues. Trimming took off 1 base at V and 1 base at J, with 10 bases between the two ends. The germline V gene has CDR1 MGHRA and CDR2 YSYEKL.

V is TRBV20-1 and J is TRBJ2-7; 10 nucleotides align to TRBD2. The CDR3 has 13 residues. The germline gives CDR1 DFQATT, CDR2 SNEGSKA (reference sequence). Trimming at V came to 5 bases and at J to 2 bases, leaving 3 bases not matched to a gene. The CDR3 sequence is CSAGTSAPYEQYF. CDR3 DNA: TGCAGTGCTGGGACTAGCGCTCCCTACGAGCAGTACTTC.

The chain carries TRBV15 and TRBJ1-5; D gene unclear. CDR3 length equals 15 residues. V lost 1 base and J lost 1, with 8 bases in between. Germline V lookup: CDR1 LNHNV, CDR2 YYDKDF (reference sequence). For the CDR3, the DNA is TGTGCCACCAGCAGAGGCCTCGGGAGCAATCAGCCCCAGCATTTT. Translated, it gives CATSRGLGSNQPQHF.

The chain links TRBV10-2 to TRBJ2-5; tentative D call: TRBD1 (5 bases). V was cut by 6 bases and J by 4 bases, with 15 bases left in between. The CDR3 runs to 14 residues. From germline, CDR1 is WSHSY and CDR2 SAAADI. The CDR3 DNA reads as TGCGCCAGCAGGGAGACAGTCCCAGGAGAGACCCAGTACTTC. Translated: CASRETVPGETQYF.

CDR3 nucleotide sequence: TGTGCCAGCAGCGTAGTTGAGGGCAAGGGCTACACCTTC. Amino acids: CASSVVEGKGYTF. The chain carries TRBV9 and TRBJ1-2; no clear D. Per the germline V gene, CDR1 is SGDLS and CDR2 is YYNGEE. V dropped 0 bases and J dropped 8 bases, with 11 bases sitting between them. This CDR3 spans 13 amino acids.

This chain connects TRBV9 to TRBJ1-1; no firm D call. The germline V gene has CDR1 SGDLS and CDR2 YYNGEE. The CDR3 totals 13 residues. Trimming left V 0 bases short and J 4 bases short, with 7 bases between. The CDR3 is CASSVELSTEAFF. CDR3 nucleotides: TGTGCCAGCAGCGTAGAATTGAGCACTGAAGCTTTCTTT.

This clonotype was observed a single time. CDR3 amino acids: CASSLLGTPYNEQFF. For the CDR3, the DNA is TGTGCCAGCAGTTTACTGGGCACCCCGTACAATGAGCAGTTCTTC. V usage is TRBV12-3 or TRBV12-4 and J usage is TRBJ2-1; D gene ambiguous. V was trimmed by 2 bases and J by 4 bases, leaving 12 bases between them. The CDR3 has 15 amino acids.

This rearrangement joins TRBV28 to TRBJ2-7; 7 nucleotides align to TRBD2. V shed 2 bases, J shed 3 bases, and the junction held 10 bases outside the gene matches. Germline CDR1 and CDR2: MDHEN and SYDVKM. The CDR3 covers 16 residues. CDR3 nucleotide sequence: TGTGCCAGCAGTTTAGGTCCCAGCGGGGAACTCTACGAGCAGTACTTC. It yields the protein CASSLGPSGELYEQYF. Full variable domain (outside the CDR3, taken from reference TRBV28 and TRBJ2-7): DVKVTQSSRYLVKRTGEKVFLECVQDMDHENMFWYRQDPGLGLRLIYFSYDVKMKEKGDIPEGYSVSREKKERFSLILESASTNQTSMYLCASSLGPSGELYEQYFGPGTRLTVT.

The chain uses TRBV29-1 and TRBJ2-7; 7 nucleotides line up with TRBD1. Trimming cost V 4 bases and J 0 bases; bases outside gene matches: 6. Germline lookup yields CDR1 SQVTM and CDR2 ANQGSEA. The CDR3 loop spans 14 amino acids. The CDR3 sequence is CSVGGGGHSYEQYF. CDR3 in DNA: TGCAGCGTTGGAGGGGGCGGACACTCCTACGAGCAGTACTTC.

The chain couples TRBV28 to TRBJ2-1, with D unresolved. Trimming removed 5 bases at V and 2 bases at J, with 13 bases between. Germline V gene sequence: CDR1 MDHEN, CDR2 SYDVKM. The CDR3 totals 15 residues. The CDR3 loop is CASSPTSDTYNEQFF. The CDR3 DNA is TGTGCCAGCAGTCCTACGAGCGACACCTACAATGAGCAGTTCTTC.